This TCR beta chain was documented in a study of resident and recirculating memory T cells in vitiligo. Overall study findings and caveats: Clonality differed among vitiligo lesions, with no unique dominant clone.

For this clone: Antigen: not known.

Sequenced by immunoSEQ multiplex PCR; TCRdb stores in-frame clones only, minus some. The table records some 70,000 clones, more than 85% of them present only once. Trimming pared 2 bases from V and 1 base from J, leaving 15 bases between. The CDR3 runs 17 residues. The germline V gene has CDR1 SGHRS and CDR2 YFSETQ. The TCR comes from a male donor with vitiligo. J is TRBJ2-2 and V is TRBV5-1; D unresolved. Input material: blood. The CDR3 region has the DNA TGCGCCAGCAGCTTCCCAACCCACAGAGTGAACACCGGGGAGCTGTTTTTT. This codes for CASSFPTHRVNTGELFF. The full variable domain, rest sourced from reference TRBV5-1 and TRBJ2-2, is KAGVTQTPRYLIKTRGQQVTLSCSPISGHRSVSWYQQTPGQGLQFLFEYFSETQRNKGNFPGRFSGRQFSNSRSEMNVSTLELGDSALYLCASSFPTHRVNTGELFFGEGSRLTVL.